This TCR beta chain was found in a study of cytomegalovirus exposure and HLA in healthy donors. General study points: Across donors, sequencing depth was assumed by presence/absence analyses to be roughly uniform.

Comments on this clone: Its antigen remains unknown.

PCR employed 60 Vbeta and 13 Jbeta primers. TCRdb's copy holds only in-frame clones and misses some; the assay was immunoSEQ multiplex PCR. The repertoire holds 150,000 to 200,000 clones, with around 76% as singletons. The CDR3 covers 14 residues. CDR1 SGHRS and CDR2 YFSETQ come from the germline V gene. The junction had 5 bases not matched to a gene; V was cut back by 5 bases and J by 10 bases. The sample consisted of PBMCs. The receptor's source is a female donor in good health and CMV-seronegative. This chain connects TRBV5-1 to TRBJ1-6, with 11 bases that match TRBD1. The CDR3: CASRPGTGGSPLHF. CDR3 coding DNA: TGCGCCAGCAGACCCGGGACAGGGGGATCACCCCTCCACTTT.